This is a list of T cell receptor beta chains from one sample in a study of CD8 T cells in Susac syndrome. TCRdb passed the immunoSEQ multiplex PCR reads through MiXCR, listing each CDR3 protein once. The sample lists 100,000 to 150,000 distinct CDR3 sequences; around 94% were seen once. The sample consisted of CD8+ T cells from PBMCs. All receptors derive from a human donor with Susac syndrome. Both conserved end residues are part of each CDR3. The D gene is left open where the match is weak. Only some rows state a clone size, as once, few, many or a class for expanded clones.

V	D	J	size	CDR3	DNA
TRBV29-1	.	TRBJ2-7	few	CSVEGTTYEQYF	TGCAGCGTTGAAGGGACAACGTACGAGCAGTACTTC
TRBV12-3/TRBV12-4	.	TRBJ2-3	.	CASSQPLRPIEPGEHTDTQYF	TGTGCCAGCAGCCAGCCCCTACGCCCAATCGAACCGGGAGAACACACAGATACGCAGTATTTT
TRBV4-1	.	TRBJ1-5	.	CASSTRVNQPQHF	TGCGCCAGCAGCACCAGGGTTAATCAGCCCCAGCATTTT
TRBV30	.	TRBJ2-1	.	CAWSVVDGLGDEQFF	TGTGCCTGGAGTGTCGTGGACGGACTTGGTGATGAGCAGTTCTTC
TRBV20-1	.	TRBJ2-5	.	CSANHQETQYF	TGCAGTGCCAACCACCAAGAGACCCAGTACTTC
TRBV19	.	TRBJ1-1	.	CASSIIANTEAFF	TGTGCCAGTAGTATAATCGCGAACACTGAAGCTTTCTTT
TRBV4-2	.	TRBJ2-7	.	CASSPGADTYEQYF	TGTGCCAGCAGCCCAGGGGCGGACACCTACGAGCAGTACTTC
TRBV2	TRBD1	TRBJ1-2	.	CASSEIKGAYGYTF	TGTGCCAGCAGTGAGATCAAGGGGGCTTATGGCTACACCTTC
TRBV4-2	.	TRBJ1-5	once	CASSQEQGVNQPQHF	TGTGCCAGCAGCCAAGAACAGGGTGTAAATCAGCCCCAGCATTTT
TRBV11-2	TRBD2	TRBJ2-1	once	CASSSTREAGGPHNEQFF	TGTGCCAGCAGCTCAACGAGGGAGGCGGGAGGCCCCCACAATGAGCAGTTCTTC
TRBV27	.	TRBJ1-4	.	CASSSVGSAGGANSPPEKLFF	TGTGCCAGCAGTTCGGTTGGCAGTGCCGGAGGGGCGAACTCCCCGCCTGAAAAACTGTTTTTT
TRBV2	.	TRBJ1-6	once	CASSEGRNSPLHF	TGTGCCAGCAGTGAGGGTAGGAATTCACCCCTCCACTTT
TRBV4-2	TRBD1	TRBJ2-7	.	CASSQERQGAYEQYF	TGTGCCAGCAGCCAAGAGCGGCAGGGGGCCTACGAGCAGTACTTC
TRBV29-1	TRBD2	TRBJ2-4	once	CSAPSGREVNIQYF	TGCAGCGCTCCTAGCGGGAGAGAAGTAAACATTCAGTACTTC
TRBV7-9	.	TRBJ2-7	.	CASSLARDLACCEQYF	TGTGCCAGCAGCTTAGCGCGGGACCTCGCCTGTTGCGAGCAGTACTTC
TRBV7-6	.	TRBJ1-1	.	CASSDGTWGNTEAFF	TGTGCCAGCAGCGATGGGACCTGGGGCAACACTGAAGCTTTCTTT
TRBV14	TRBD1	TRBJ2-5	.	CASSQVFGQGQETQYF	TGTGCCAGCAGCCAAGTCTTCGGACAGGGACAAGAGACCCAGTACTTC
TRBV29-1	.	TRBJ1-4	.	CSVFTPEKLFF	TGCAGCGTTTTCACCCCTGAAAAACTGTTTTTT
TRBV15	TRBD2	TRBJ2-7	.	CATSPGAGGTYEQYF	TGTGCCACCAGCCCGGGGGCGGGGGGGACCTACGAGCAGTACTTC
TRBV4-1	.	TRBJ2-7	.	CASSQSFGGYYEQYF	TGCGCCAGCAGCCAATCCTTCGGAGGTTACTACGAGCAGTACTTC
TRBV6-2/TRBV6-3	.	TRBJ1-5	.	CANWTAGGQPQHF	TGTGCCAACTGGACAGCCGGAGGACAGCCCCAGCATTTT
TRBV20-1	.	TRBJ2-3	.	CSARDMRGNTQYF	TGCAGTGCTAGAGATATGCGAGGAAATACGCAGTATTTT
TRBV24-1	TRBD1	TRBJ2-2	.	CATSDPGQETGELFF	TGTGCCACCAGTGACCCGGGACAGGAGACCGGGGAGCTGTTTTTT
TRBV7-8	TRBD2	TRBJ2-3	.	CASTTAASGDTDTQYF	TGTGCCAGCACCACGGCGGCTAGCGGGGACACAGATACGCAGTATTTT
TRBV30	TRBD2	TRBJ2-7	.	CAWSGGAGGYEQYF	TGTGCCTGGAGCGGGGGGGCGGGAGGCTACGAGCAGTACTTC
TRBV7-8	.	TRBJ2-5	.	CASSDPRFQETQYF	TGTGCCAGCAGCGACCCTAGGTTCCAAGAGACCCAGTACTTC
TRBV29-1	.	TRBJ1-3	.	CSTRRGRRSGNTIYF	TGCAGCACCCGCCGGGGGCGCCGCTCTGGAAACACCATATATTTT
TRBV4-3	.	TRBJ1-2	once	CASSQDLTAGGSDGYTF	TGCGCCAGCAGCCAAGACCTCACGGCGGGGGGCTCAGATGGCTACACCTTC
TRBV28	.	TRBJ2-5	.	CASSLSFGQGSQGETQYF	TGTGCCAGCAGTTTAAGTTTCGGCCAGGGGAGCCAGGGAGAGACCCAGTACTTC
TRBV30	.	TRBJ1-2	.	CAWTHGGSGYTF	TGTGCCTGGACCCATGGAGGGTCTGGCTACACCTTC
TRBV9	TRBD1	TRBJ1-1	.	CASSASPGDRPAKNTEAFF	TGTGCCAGCAGCGCCTCCCCCGGGGACAGACCAGCGAAGAACACTGAAGCTTTCTTT